This T cell receptor (beta chain) stems from a study of Graves' ophthalmopathy and Graves' hyperthyroidism. With regard to this clonotype: Antigen: not known.

CDR1 is MNHEY, CDR2 SVGEGT, per germline. Trimming shortened V by 6 bases and J by 11 bases, and 7 bases separated the two germline ends. The CDR3 consists of 9 residues. Each donor who had ophthalmopathy showed moderate-to-severe activity, a CAS of ≥3, a NOSPECS of ≥4, and a duration under 3 months. Pregnancy or lactation, uncontrolled infections and other autoimmune diseases were grounds for excluding patients. Amplified material comprised TCR beta CDR3 regions derived from RNA transcripts. HTBI-primed first-round RT-PCR preceded second-round multiplex PCR. A single record per CDR3 protein comes from TCRdb applying MiXCR to the multiplex PCR reads. The data contain 150,000 to 200,000 distinct CDR3 sequences, roughly two fifths of them singletons. Study results and limitations: Blood repertoires reportedly contained most expanded thyroid clonotypes above 0.001 frequency.

The chain recombines TRBV6-2 or TRBV6-3 with TRBJ1-1; D is unclear. The sequencing sample was made of peripheral blood. The receptor was isolated from a man aged 25-45 years with Graves' ophthalmopathy. The CDR3 protein is CASSPLAFF. The CDR3 DNA is TGTGCCAGCAGCCCCCTCGCTTTCTTT.